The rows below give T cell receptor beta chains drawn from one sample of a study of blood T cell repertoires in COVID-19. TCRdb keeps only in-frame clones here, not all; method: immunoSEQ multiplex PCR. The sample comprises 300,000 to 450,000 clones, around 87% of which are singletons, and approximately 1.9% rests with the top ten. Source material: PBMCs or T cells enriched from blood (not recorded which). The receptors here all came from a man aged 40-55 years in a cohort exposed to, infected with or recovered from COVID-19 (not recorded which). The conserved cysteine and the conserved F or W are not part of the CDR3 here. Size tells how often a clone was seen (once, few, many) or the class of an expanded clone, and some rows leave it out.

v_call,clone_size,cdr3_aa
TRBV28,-,ASSPGTSVYNEQF
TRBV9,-,ASSVGLAGTETQY
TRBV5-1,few,ASSSTNSYEQY
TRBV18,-,ASSPVGTGGNQPQH
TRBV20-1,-,SASNAAPLH
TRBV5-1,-,ASSLGAGLGTEAF
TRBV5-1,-,ASTSAGSDTEAF
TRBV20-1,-,SASSSGSSYNEQF
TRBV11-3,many,ASSLGGAGGTEAF
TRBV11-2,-,ASSAGLAGRNIQY
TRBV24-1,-,ATSDFFIAEQF
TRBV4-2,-,ASSQPTSGHTGELF
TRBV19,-,ASSFPGLVKNEQF
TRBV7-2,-,ASRTGGTYNEQF
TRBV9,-,ASSASGFSYEQY
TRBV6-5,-,ASIPPRGRDTQY
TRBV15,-,ATSRGSGSAYEQY
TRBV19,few,ATRGVAQNTEAF
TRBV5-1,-,ASSKDTVNYGYT
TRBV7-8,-,ASRKGTAGSYEQY
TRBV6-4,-,ASSLESGGIGEQY
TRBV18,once,ASSLVTASTDTQY
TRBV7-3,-,ASSLAGGPREQY
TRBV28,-,ASSPVDRATYEQY
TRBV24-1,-,ATSTTGGYT
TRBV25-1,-,ATSLGSRIGYT
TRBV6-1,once,ASSEAYSLRYGYT
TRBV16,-,ASSPAGPLAGVMYEQY
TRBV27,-,ASSLTAGGGYGYT
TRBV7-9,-,ASSRLAGGVTDTQY
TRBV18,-,ASSPPGSIREKLF
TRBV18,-,ASSPGGGAYEQY
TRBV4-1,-,ASSQVGGGRATGELF
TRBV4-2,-,ASSQGQGAGANVLT
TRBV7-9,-,ASSLESDTGELF
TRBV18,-,ASSKALAGSSGELF
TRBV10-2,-,ATGLAIVPGMREQY
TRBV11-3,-,ASSWGRANMNEQF
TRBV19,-,ASSIDRWSGRGSDTQY
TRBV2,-,ASSVSGSNYEQY
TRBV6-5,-,ATVRTGNSGNTIY
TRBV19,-,ASKDTPNTGELF
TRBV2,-,ASSEEGTYGYT
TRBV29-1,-,SVSTSGSVREQY
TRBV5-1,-,ASSLWGTGKEEKLF
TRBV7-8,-,ASSSRTGANTEAF
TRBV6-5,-,ACRDRGDYGYT
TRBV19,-,ASRATGSGANVLT
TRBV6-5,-,ASRKHGGTDTQY
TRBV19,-,ASRGSATNEKLF
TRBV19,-,ASRMTGGNTEAF